This T cell receptor beta chain emerged from a study of human T cells and chemical hapten exposure. Overall study: Once 0.01% DPC had been applied to the upper back by patch test, readings were taken at 6 days. Alopecia areata, totalis or universalis affected patients who were mostly female. Study observations and caveats: Expanded TCR counts at PT1 went up together with patch test score, a positive correlation.

This clonotype showed up just a few times. Its antigen remains unidentified. Time point specified: pre-sensitization, week 0. Treatment described: therapeutic diphenylcyclopropenone sensitization with weekly scalp DPC. Unfractionated whole blood yielded total RNA. TCRdb independently ran MiXCR on the RACE reads; one entry per CDR3 protein. This sample has around 350,000 distinct CDR3 sequences; around 5.5% occur once, and the top ten carry about 8.2%. The length of the CDR3 is 16 residues. The germline V gene has CDR1 LNHNV and CDR2 YYDKDF (reference sequence). After removal of 0 bases from V and 8 bases from J, the junction contained 8 bases not matched to a gene.

The chain couples TRBV15 to TRBJ2-2; 8 bases are a match to TRBD2. Material: whole blood, obtained in connection with sensitization to the hapten diphenylcyclopropenone (DPC). The TCR comes from a woman between 18 and 29 years old with alopecia areata. Some clones in this sample may be carry-over from other donors' samples. The CDR3 protein is CATSRDLGRAAGELFF. CDR3 sequence (DNA): TGTGCCACCAGCAGAGATCTCGGGAGGGCTGCGGGGGAGCTGTTTTTT.